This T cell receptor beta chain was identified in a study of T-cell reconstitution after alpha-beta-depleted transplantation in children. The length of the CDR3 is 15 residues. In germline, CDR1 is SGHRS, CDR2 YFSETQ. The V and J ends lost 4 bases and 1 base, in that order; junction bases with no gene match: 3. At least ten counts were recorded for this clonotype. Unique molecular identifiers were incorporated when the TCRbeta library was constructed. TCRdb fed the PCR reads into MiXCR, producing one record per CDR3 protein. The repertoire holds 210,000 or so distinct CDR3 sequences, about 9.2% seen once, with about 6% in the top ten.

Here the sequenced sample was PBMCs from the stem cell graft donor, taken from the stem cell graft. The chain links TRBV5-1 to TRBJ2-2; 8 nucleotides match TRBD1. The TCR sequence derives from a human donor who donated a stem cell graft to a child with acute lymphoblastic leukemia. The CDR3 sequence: CASSPGTGNTGELFF. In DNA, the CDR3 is TGCGCCAGCAGCCCCGGGACAGGGAACACCGGGGAGCTGTTTTTT.